This entry lists 11 T cell receptor beta chains sequenced from one sample in a study of shared clonotypes between healthy human individuals. Only CD45RO-negative cells positively selected for CCR7 counted as naive CD8 cells, so terminally differentiated effector memory CD45RA+ cells were excluded. Generated by immunoSEQ multiplex PCR, the TCRdb table keeps only in-frame clones and is missing some. The profile shows about 2.2 million clones, over 85% of them singletons. Sequenced: naive CD8+ T cells from PBMCs. The source is a man between 18 and 35 years old in good health. Some clones in this sample may be carry-over from other donors' samples.

This chain joins TRBV27 and TRBJ2-7; D is unclear. Germline CDR1 reads MNHEY; CDR2 reads SMNVEV (reference sequence). This CDR3 is 14 amino acids long. With 5 bases removed from V and 2 bases from J, the gap between germline ends came to 13 bases. The CDR3: CASSLGRITYEQYF. As DNA, the CDR3 is TGTGCCAGCAGTCTAGGCAGAATAACCTACGAGCAGTACTTC.

A single count supports this clone. The chain has TRBV27 and TRBJ2-7, with TRBD1 as a possible D gene (6 bases). This CDR3 spans 15 amino acids. The V gene's germline CDR1 is MNHEY and CDR2 SMNVEV (reference sequence). Trimming left V 3 bases short and J 4 bases short, with 16 bases between. The CDR3 loop reads CASSFARQGLYEQYF. In DNA, the CDR3 is TGTGCCAGCAGTTTTGCCCGGCAGGGGTTGTACGAGCAGTACTTC.

Only one count was recorded for this clone. The chain combines TRBV5-1 with TRBJ1-1, with D maybe TRBD1 (6 bases). Germline CDR1 reads SGHRS; CDR2 reads YFSETQ. This CDR3 is built from 14 residues. V was shortened by 4 bases and J by 3 bases, with 13 bases between the two germline ends. The CDR3, as DNA: TGCGCCAGCAGCCGGCGGGGGGCTGACACTGAAGCTTTCTTT. The encoded protein is CASSRRGADTEAFF.

In its sample, this clone was seen once. This sequence joins TRBV7-2 and TRBJ2-2, with TRBD1 matching over 8 bases. This CDR3 has 13 amino acids. The V segment lost 8 bases and the J segment 7 bases; nucleotides outside the gene matches: 6. The germline gives CDR1 SGHTA, CDR2 FQGNSA. The chain's CDR3 is CASVLDRVGELFF. The CDR3, as DNA: TGTGCCAGCGTCCTGGACAGGGTCGGGGAGCTGTTTTTT.

The genes are TRBV1 and TRBJ2-2; whether TRBD1, the table's D call, matches the DNA was not checked. TRBV1 is assigned pseudogene status. CDR3 length equals 11 residues. CDR3 coding DNA: TGCACCAGGAAGGGGACCGGGGAGCTGTTTTTT. Translated: CTRKGTGELFF.

V is TRBV9 and J is TRBJ1-3, with D hard to call. The CDR3 loop spans 14 amino acids. CDR1 is SGDLS, CDR2 YYNGEE, per germline. V shed 3 bases and J shed 0 bases, with 7 bases lying between them. The CDR3 sequence is CASSGDYSGNTIYF. DNA for the CDR3: TGTGCCAGCAGCGGCGATTACTCTGGAAACACCATATATTTT. The full variable domain, completed using reference TRBV9 and TRBJ1-3, is DSGVTQTPKHLITATGQRVTLRCSPRSGDLSVYWYQQSLDQGLQFLIQYYNGEERAKGNILERFSAQQFPDLHSELNLSSLELGDSALYFCASSGDYSGNTIYFGEGSWLTVV.

The genes are TRBV19 and TRBJ2-7, with TRBD1 matching 10 bases. Losses at the gene ends were 4 bases for V and 5 bases for J; bases not matched to a gene: 5. The V gene's germline CDR1 is LNHDA and CDR2 SQIVND (reference sequence). The CDR3 is 14 amino acids. The CDR3 loop is CASSSDRGRNEQYF. The CDR3 coding sequence is TGTGCCAGTAGTAGTGACAGGGGGCGGAACGAGCAGTACTTC.

The chain links TRBV28 to TRBJ2-2; the match to TRBD2 covers 11 bases. The CDR3 is 19 amino acids. Germline values: CDR1 MDHEN, CDR2 SYDVKM. Trimming took 3 bases from V and 6 from J; bases not matched to a gene: 15. The CDR3 here is CASSFTHYTSGRKAGELFF. The CDR3, as DNA: TGTGCCAGCAGTTTTACCCACTATACTAGCGGGAGAAAGGCCGGGGAGCTGTTTTTT.

V is TRBV29-1 and J is TRBJ2-7; TRBD2 might be the D (5 bases). The CDR3 length is 15 residues. Germline V CDR1 and CDR2: SQVTM, ANQGSEA. The V gene lost 7 bases and the J gene lost 3 bases, with 22 bases spanning the gap. The CDR3 DNA sequence: TGCAGCGCCATCTCTCCAGGACTGTCGGTCTACGAGCAGTACTTC. This encodes CSAISPGLSVYEQYF.

This clone was detected once. Other DNA variants within this sample encode the same CDR3. This chain links TRBV25-1 with TRBJ1-2; TRBD1 might be the D (5 bases). CDR3 length equals 15 residues. Germline values: CDR1 MGHDK, CDR2 SYGVNS. V lost 3 bases and J lost 8, with 19 bases in between. The CDR3: CASSEPQGSGYGYTF. CDR3 in DNA: TGTGCCAGCAGTGAGCCCCAGGGAAGTGGGTACGGCTACACCTTC.

This clone has only one observation. The chain recombines TRBV30 with TRBJ1-3; 9 nucleotides align to TRBD1. The CDR3 length is 15 residues. From germline, CDR1 is GTSNPN and CDR2 SVGIG (reference sequence). V lost 5 bases to trimming and J lost 0 bases; unmatched junction nucleotides: 5. This chain's CDR3 is CAWEGTGISGNTIYF. In DNA, the CDR3 is TGTGCCTGGGAGGGGACAGGGATCTCTGGAAACACCATATATTTT.